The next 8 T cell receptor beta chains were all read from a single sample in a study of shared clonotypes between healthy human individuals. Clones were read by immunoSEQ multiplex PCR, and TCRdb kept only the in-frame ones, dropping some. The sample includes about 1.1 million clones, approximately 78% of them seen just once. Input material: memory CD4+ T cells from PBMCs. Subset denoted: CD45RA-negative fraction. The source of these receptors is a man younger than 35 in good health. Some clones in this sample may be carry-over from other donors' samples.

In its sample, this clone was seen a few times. In DNA form, the CDR3 reads TGTGCCAGCAGCCCCCTGGGGGGACCGAGCTCCTACGAGCAGTACTTC. Translated: CASSPLGGPSSYEQYF. The chain recombines TRBV11-2 with TRBJ2-7; D may be TRBD2 (6 bases). Deletions cut 5 bases from V and 0 bases from J, with 17 bases between. The CDR3 spans 16 residues. Germline loops: CDR1 SGHAT, CDR2 FQNNGV. The complete variable domain, with remaining parts taken from reference TRBV11-2 and TRBJ2-7, reads EAGVAQSPRYKIIEKRQSVAFWCNPISGHATLYWYQQILGQGPKLLIQFQNNGVVDDSQLPKDRFSAERLKGVDSTLKIQPAKLEDSAVYLCASSPLGGPSSYEQYFGPGTRLTVT.

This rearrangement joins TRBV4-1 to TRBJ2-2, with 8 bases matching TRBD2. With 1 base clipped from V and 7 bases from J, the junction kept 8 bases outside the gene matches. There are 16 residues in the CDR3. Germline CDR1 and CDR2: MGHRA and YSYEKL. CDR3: CASSQVGRARGGELFF. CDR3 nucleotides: TGCGCCAGCAGCCAAGTCGGGAGGGCCAGGGGCGGGGAGCTGTTTTTT.

CDR3 sequence (DNA): TGCGCCAGCAGCCCCCGGGCACCTCAGGATGAGCAGTTCTTC. It is translated as CASSPRAPQDEQFF. The rearrangement joins TRBV5-1 to TRBJ2-1; D not resolved. The CDR3 is 14 residues long. V was clipped by 4 bases and J by 8 bases, with 16 bases between them. CDR1 is SGHRS and CDR2 is YFSETQ in the germline V gene.

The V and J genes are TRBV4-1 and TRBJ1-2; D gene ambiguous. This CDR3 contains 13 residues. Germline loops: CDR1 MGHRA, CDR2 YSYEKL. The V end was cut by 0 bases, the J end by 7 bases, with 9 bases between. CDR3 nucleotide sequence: TGCGCCAGCAGCCAAGATCCTGCCTTTGGCTACACCTTC. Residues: CASSQDPAFGYTF.

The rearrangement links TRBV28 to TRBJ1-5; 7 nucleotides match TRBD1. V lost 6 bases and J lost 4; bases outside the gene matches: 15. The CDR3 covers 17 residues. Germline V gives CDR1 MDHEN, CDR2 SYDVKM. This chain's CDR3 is CASRASDRSRWNQPQHF. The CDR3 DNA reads TGTGCCAGCAGGGCCTCGGACAGGAGTCGTTGGAATCAGCCCCAGCATTTT.

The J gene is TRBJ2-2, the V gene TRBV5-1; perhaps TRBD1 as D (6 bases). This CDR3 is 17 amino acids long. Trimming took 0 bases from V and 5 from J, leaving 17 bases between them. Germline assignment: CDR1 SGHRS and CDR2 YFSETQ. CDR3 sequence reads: CASSLEAVGARTGELFF. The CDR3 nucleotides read TGCGCCAGCAGCTTGGAGGCGGTGGGGGCAAGGACCGGGGAGCTGTTTTTT.

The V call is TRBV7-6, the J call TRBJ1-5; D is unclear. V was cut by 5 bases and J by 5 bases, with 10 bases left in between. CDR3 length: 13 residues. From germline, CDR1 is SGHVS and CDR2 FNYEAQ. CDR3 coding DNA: TGTGCCAGCAGCCCGGGTCTTGATCAGCCCCAGCATTTT. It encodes CASSPGLDQPQHF.

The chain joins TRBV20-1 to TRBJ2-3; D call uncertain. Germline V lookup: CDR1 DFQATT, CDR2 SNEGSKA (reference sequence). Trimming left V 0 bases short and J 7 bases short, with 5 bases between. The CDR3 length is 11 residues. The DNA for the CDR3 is TGCAGTGCTAGAGAAGTCCATACGCAGTATTTT. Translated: CSAREVHTQYF.